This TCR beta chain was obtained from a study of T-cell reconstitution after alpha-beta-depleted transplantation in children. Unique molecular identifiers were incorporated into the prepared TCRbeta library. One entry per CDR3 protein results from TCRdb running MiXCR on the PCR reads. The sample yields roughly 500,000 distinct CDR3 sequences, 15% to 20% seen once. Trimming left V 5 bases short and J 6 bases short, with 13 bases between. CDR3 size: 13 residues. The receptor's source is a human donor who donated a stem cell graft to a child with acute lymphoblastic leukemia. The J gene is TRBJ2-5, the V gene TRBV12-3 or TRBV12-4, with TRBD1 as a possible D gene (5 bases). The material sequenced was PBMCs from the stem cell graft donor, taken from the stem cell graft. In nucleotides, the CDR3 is TGTGCCAGCAGTCCTCACAGGATCCAGACCCAGTACTTC. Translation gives CASSPHRIQTQYF.